The TCR beta chain described here comes from a study of T cell responses to AZD1222 COVID-19 vaccine. In the case of this clone: Its antigen is as yet unknown.

CDR3 size: 16 residues. With 5 bases clipped from V and 3 bases from J, the junction kept 13 bases outside the gene matches. Germline-derived CDR1 and CDR2 are LNHDA and SQIVND (reference sequence). The method was immunoSEQ multiplex PCR; TCRdb's version includes in-frame clones alone and lacks a portion of them. The sample lists 150,000 or so clones, around nine tenths occurring once. Study-level findings and limits: Only 5 or 6 people who got AZD1222 tested seropositive at baseline.

The material was peripheral blood, obtained on day 0 of AZD1222 vaccination. The chain uses TRBV19 and TRBJ2-7, with 7 bases that match TRBD1. The sequence came from an adult in good health. CDR3 sequence (DNA): TGTGCCAGTAGTCCCAGTCCCCGCAGGGGGTACTACGAGCAGTACTTC. It translates to CASSPSPRRGYYEQYF.